The T cell receptor beta chain under discussion was sequenced for a study of response to subunit inactivated influenza vaccine. A word on this clonotype: Its antigen is not known.

Study-wide findings and caveats: The study's authors posited that every seasonal influenza vaccination enlists few new T cells.

The CDR3 spans 14 residues. Losses at the gene ends were 7 bases for V and 10 bases for J; bases not matched to a gene: 15. TCRdb ran MiXCR on the RT-PCR reads and lists one entry per CDR3 protein. The data show about 240,000 distinct CDR3 sequences, with 12% seen just once and 7.8% held by the top ten. The chain recombines TRBV12-3 or TRBV12-4 with TRBJ1-1; 7 bases match TRBD1. The specimen comprised non-naive T cells sorted from PBMCs, sampled 14 days before vaccination. The sequence was collected from a man aged 50-60 years who received an inactivated influenza vaccine. Written as DNA, the CDR3 is TGTGCCAGCAAAACTGGGACAGTCACTGGGGGAGCTTTCTTT. Translated: CASKTGTVTGGAFF.